What follows describes a single TCR beta chain. These data come from a study of blood T cell repertoires in COVID-19. The overall study: COVID-19 samples, acute and convalescent, were from the United States, Italy and Spain. From T cells, B-cell-depleted T cells, or PBMCs came the material, which was cDNA or gDNA.

Per germline, CDR1 LNHDA and CDR2 SQIVND (reference sequence). The V and J ends lost 5 bases and 6 bases, in that order; junction bases with no gene match: 12. The CDR3 sequence is 16 residues long. In the study's own analysis: Estimation of nucleated cell counts relied on the amplification of reference gene primers. The protocol was immunoSEQ multiplex PCR, while the TCRdb copy is restricted to in-frame clones and leaves out a portion. The V and J calls and clone size come from that table; D and trimming were worked out from the DNA. The sample lists around 150,000 clones; under 90% were seen once. Sequenced material: peripheral blood. V gene TRBV19 combines with J gene TRBJ2-2; 7 bases are a match to TRBD1. This clonotype originated in a woman aged 80 or over with acute or convalescent COVID-19. CDR3 sequence reads: CASSLRGQDQAGELFF. The CDR3 coding sequence is TGTGCCAGTAGTCTCCGCGGACAGGATCAGGCCGGGGAGCTGTTTTTT.